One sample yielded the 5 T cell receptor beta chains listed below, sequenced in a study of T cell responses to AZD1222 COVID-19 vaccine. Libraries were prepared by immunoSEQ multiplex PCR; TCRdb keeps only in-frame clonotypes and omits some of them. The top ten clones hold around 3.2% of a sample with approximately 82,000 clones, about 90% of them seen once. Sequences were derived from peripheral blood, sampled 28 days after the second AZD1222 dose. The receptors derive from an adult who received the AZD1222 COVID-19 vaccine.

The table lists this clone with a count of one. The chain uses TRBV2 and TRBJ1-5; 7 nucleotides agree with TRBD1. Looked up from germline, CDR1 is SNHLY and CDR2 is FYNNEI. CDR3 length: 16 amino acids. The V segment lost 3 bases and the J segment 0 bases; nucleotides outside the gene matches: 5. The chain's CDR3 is CASSDRGTASNQPQHF. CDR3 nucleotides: TGTGCCAGCAGTGACAGGGGGACAGCTAGCAATCAGCCCCAGCATTTT.

CDR3 amino acids: CASSKIRTDTLDQGAFF. The CDR3 DNA sequence: TGTGCCAGCAGCAAAATACGGACAGATACTCTGGACCAGGGCGCTTTCTTT. The gene calls are TRBV21-1 and TRBJ1-1; no DNA check was done on the table's D call, TRBD1. TRBV21-1 is marked as a pseudogene. CDR3 length equals 17 residues.

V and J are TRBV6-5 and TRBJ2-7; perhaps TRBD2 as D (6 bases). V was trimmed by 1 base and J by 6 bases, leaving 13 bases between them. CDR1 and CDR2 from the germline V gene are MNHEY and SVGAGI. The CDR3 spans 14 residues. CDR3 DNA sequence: TGTGCCAGCAGTTACTTCTCGGGGACTGGCGAGCAGTACTTC. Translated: CASSYFSGTGEQYF.

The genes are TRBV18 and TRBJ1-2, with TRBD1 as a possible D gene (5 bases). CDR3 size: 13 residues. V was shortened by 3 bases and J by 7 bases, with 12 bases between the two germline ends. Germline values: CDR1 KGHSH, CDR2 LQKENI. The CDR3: CASSPERRGGYTF. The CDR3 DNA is TGTGCCAGCTCACCGGAGAGAAGGGGTGGCTACACCTTC.

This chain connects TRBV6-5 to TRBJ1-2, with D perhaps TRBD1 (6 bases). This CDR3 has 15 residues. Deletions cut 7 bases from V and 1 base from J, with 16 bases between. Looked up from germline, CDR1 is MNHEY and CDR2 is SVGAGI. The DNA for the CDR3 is TGTGCCAGCAAATTAGGGCAGGGGATTAACTATGGCTACACCTTC. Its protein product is CASKLGQGINYGYTF.